The 13 T cell receptor beta chains below were found in one sample sequenced in a study of somatic mutations in cytotoxic T cells in rheumatoid arthritis. The method was immunoSEQ multiplex PCR; TCRdb's version includes in-frame clones alone and lacks a portion of them. The table records roughly 14,000 clones, over 70% of them present only once. The specimen was CD8+ T cells sorted from blood. Source of these receptors: an adult with rheumatoid arthritis.

This sequence joins TRBV28 and TRBJ1-5; D call uncertain. Trimming removed 6 bases at V and 1 base at J, with 7 bases between. The CDR3 loop spans 13 amino acids. The germline V gene has CDR1 MDHEN and CDR2 SYDVKM. The CDR3 loop reads CASSPDSNQPQHF. In nucleotides, the CDR3 is TGTGCCAGCAGCCCCGACAGCAATCAGCCCCAGCATTTT.

This clone was found once. The rearrangement links TRBV14 to TRBJ1-2; D might be TRBD1 (6 bases). V lost 0 bases to trimming and J lost 3 bases, with 8 bases between them. CDR1 is SGHDN and CDR2 is FVKESK in the germline V gene. There are 14 residues in the CDR3. This CDR3 reads CASSQETGYYGYTF. CDR3 nucleotides: TGTGCCAGCAGCCAAGAGACAGGCTACTATGGCTACACCTTC.

The chain uses TRBV4-1 and TRBJ1-3, with a possible D match to TRBD1 (5 bases). Trimming shortened V by 2 bases and J by 4 bases, and 15 bases separated the two germline ends. The CDR3 spans 16 residues. Germline V gene data show CDR1 as MGHRA and CDR2 as YSYEKL. CDR3 sequence reads: CASSQSVDSGGNTIYF. In DNA, the CDR3 is TGCGCCAGCAGCCAATCCGTTGACAGTGGCGGAAACACCATATATTTT.

The genes are TRBV4-1 and TRBJ2-5, with D perhaps being TRBD1 or TRBD2 (5 bases each). From germline, CDR1 is MGHRA and CDR2 YSYEKL. With 4 bases removed from V and 4 bases from J, the gap between germline ends came to 13 bases. CDR3 length equals 14 residues. In DNA form, the CDR3 reads TGCGCCAGCAGCCCTCGAGAGGGGACAGAGACCCAGTACTTC. Residues: CASSPREGTETQYF.

The rearrangement joins TRBV9 to TRBJ2-5; D gene ambiguous. The germline CDR1 and CDR2 sequences are SGDLS and YYNGEE. The CDR3 is 14 residues long. Trimming cost V 0 bases and J 1 base, with 7 bases left between them. DNA of the CDR3: TGTGCCAGCAGCGTAGAGGCAGCCCAAGAGACCCAGTACTTC. This gives the protein CASSVEAAQETQYF. The full variable domain, its missing parts supplied by reference TRBV9 and TRBJ2-5, is DSGVTQTPKHLITATGQRVTLRCSPRSGDLSVYWYQQSLDQGLQFLIQYYNGEERAKGNILERFSAQQFPDLHSELNLSSLELGDSALYFCASSVEAAQETQYFGPGTRLLVL.

Only a few counts were recorded for this clone. The chain employs TRBV27 and TRBJ1-2; TRBD1 agrees at 10 bases. The germline V gene has CDR1 MNHEY and CDR2 SMNVEV (reference sequence). The V segment lost 5 bases and the J segment 2 bases; nucleotides outside the gene matches: 5. The CDR3 is made up of 15 amino acids. CDR3 DNA: TGTGCCAGCAGTCTGCGGACAGGGGGAAACTATGGCTACACCTTC. Its protein is CASSLRTGGNYGYTF.

The chain employs TRBV25-1 and TRBJ2-1; TRBD1 aligns across 9 bases. Germline trimming cut 7 bases from V and 0 bases from J; bases unmatched to any gene: 4. Germline CDR1 and CDR2: MGHDK and SYGVNS. This CDR3 is 15 amino acids long. DNA of the CDR3: TGTGCCAGCAAAGGGGACAGGGCCTCCTACAATGAGCAGTTCTTC. Translation: CASKGDRASYNEQFF.

The rearrangement links TRBV19 to TRBJ2-5, with D perhaps TRBD2 (5 bases). The ends were cut back, 4 bases at V and 0 bases at J, with 6 bases in the middle. CDR1 and CDR2 (germline): LNHDA, SQIVND (reference sequence). The CDR3 length is 13 residues. The CDR3 spells CASSTADQETQYF. The CDR3 DNA is TGTGCCAGTAGTACAGCGGACCAAGAGACCCAGTACTTC.

The chain has TRBV7-6 and TRBJ2-5; possibly TRBD1 for D (7 bases). The V gene's germline CDR1 is SGHVS and CDR2 FNYEAQ. The germline V and J ends were trimmed by 4 bases and 7 bases, with 22 bases remaining between them. This CDR3 is built from 16 residues. CDR3 loop: CASSSRATGAEGTQYF. In DNA form, the CDR3 reads TGTGCCAGCAGCTCCAGAGCTACAGGGGCGGAGGGGACCCAGTACTTC.

This rearrangement joins TRBV7-3 to TRBJ1-4, with a tentative D call TRBD1 (6 bases). The CDR3 totals 14 residues. The germline V gene has CDR1 SGHTA and CDR2 FQGTGA. Trimming took off 1 base at V and 15 bases at J, with 18 bases between the two ends. The CDR3 sequence: CASSLKGGAPVVFF. The CDR3 bases are TGTGCCAGCAGCTTAAAAGGGGGGGCACCAGTGGTGTTTTTT.

This chain links TRBV11-2 with TRBJ2-7, with 15 positions matching TRBD2. The V and J ends lost 1 base and 0 bases, in that order; junction bases with no gene match: 7. The CDR3 is 19 amino acids. CDR1 is SGHAT and CDR2 is FQNNGV in the germline V gene. The CDR3 bases are TGTGCCAGCAGCTTAGCGGTTGGACTAGCGGGGGGGAGCTCCTACGAGCAGTACTTC. It specifies CASSLAVGLAGGSSYEQYF.

The chain is built from TRBV12-5 and TRBJ1-2; TRBD1 might be the D (6 bases). CDR3 length: 15 amino acids. V lost 5 bases and J lost 4, with 17 bases in between. CDR1 LGHNT and CDR2 FRNRAP come from the germline V gene. This CDR3 is CASGPWTDIGYGYTF. In DNA, the CDR3 is TGTGCTAGTGGTCCTTGGACAGACATCGGCTATGGCTACACCTTC.

In regard to this clone: The junction does not match germline at one end; this may be a read error. The chain employs TRBV9 and TRBJ2-2; D may be TRBD2 (5 bases). The germline V gene encodes CDR1 SGDLS and CDR2 YYNGEE. CDR3 size: 15 residues. The CDR3 sequence is CASSKGLTDHRGAVF. As DNA, the CDR3 is TGTGCCAGCAGCAAAGGGCTAACCGACCACCGGGGAGCTGTTTTT.